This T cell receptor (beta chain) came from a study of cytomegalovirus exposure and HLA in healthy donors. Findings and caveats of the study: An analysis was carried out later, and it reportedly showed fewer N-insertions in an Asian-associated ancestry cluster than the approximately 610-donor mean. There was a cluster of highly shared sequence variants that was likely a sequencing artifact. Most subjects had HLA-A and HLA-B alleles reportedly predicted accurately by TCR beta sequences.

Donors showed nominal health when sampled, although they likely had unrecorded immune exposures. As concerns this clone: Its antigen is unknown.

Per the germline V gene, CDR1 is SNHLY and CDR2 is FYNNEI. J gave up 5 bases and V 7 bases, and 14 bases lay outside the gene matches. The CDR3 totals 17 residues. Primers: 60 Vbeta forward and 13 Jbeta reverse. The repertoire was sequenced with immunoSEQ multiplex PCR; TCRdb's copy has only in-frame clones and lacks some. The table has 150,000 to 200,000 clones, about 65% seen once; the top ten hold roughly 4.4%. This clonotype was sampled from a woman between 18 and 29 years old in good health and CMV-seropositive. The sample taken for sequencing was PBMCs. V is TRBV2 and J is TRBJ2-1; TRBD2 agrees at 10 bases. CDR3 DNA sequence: TGTGCCAGCAAAAGGGAAAGAGCGGGAGGGCCCCACAATGAGCAGTTCTTC. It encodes CASKRERAGGPHNEQFF. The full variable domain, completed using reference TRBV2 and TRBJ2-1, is EPEVTQTPSHQVTQMGQEVILRCVPISNHLYFYWYRQILGQKVEFLVSFYNNEISEKSEIFDDQFSVERPDGSNFTLKIRSTKLEDSAMYFCASKRERAGGPHNEQFFGPGTRLTVL.